The T cell receptor beta chain described here comes from a study of cytomegalovirus exposure and HLA in healthy donors (dated by TCRdb to between 2016 and 2019). Describing the broader study: In an earlier analysis of several hundred of the donors, 276 Gb of sequence data and 90 million to 120 million unique TCR beta sequences from about 179 million T cells were reported. An earlier analysis of fewer than 700 of the donors applied high-throughput TCR beta sequencing to assess whether each TCR beta V gene segment acted as functional or pseudogenic. HLA typing included class I and class II loci at four-digit resolution. A later analysis re-examined previously published TCR beta repertoires from 600 to 700 donors and added high-resolution HLA genotyping to investigate patterns of TCR occurrence. Of the approximately 400 genotyped donors, 75% to 85% were placed in the genetic ancestry cluster associated with self-reported Caucasian donors. Donor age, sex, ethnicity and CMV serostatus were collected together with the repertoire data. A separate validation cohort of more than 100 different subjects was used in addition to the approximately 670-subject first cohort. In a later genetic analysis, genome-wide SNP genotypes for about 55% of the roughly 700 donors were used, and that subset was treated as a discovery cohort. Using immunosequencing, the study profiled T cell repertoires from around 680 subjects and related those repertoires to cytomegalovirus serostatus. About 320 gigabases of sequencing data and tens of millions of unique TCR sequences were included in an early release covering roughly 600 HLA-typed donors. Among about 400 genotyped donors of the cohort, an average of around 220,000 unique TCR beta nucleotide sequences was sequenced per donor, of which about 18% were non-productive. Every discovery cohort repertoire had been produced on one sequencing platform. The study combined high-throughput TCR immunosequencing, statistical association of individual TCRs with disease status, and machine learning to predict cytomegalovirus infection status. Typing coverage varied by locus: roughly 620-640 donors for A, B, C, DRB1 and DQB1; under 550 for DQA1; nearly 610 for DPA1; approximately 450 for DPB1. About five DR-DQ haplotypes were treated as single units for association and clustering because of strong linkage in the cohort. Rather than drawing on any new phenotypic data, the later analysis identified candidate immune exposures from TCR beta sequences and the way those sequences occurred across donors. The study was designed to test whether signatures of past pathogen exposure could be identified by cataloging public T cell receptors. Study-wide findings and limitations: In this cohort, only TCR beta chains were sequenced, and detectable features were limited by the absence of alpha or paired-chain data. A later analysis found that TCR association rates varied across HLA loci, with DRB1 alleles showing the most associated TCRs and HLA-C alleles the fewest. According to a later genetic analysis, donors in an Asian-associated ancestry cluster had fewer N-insertions in productive TCRs than the roughly 660-donor mean. Correlated functional status among segregating V segments might reflect linkage disequilibrium, but an unknown experimental factor could not be ruled out. The classifier was reported to diagnose cytomegalovirus status with high specificity and sensitivity in both the original cohort and the validation cohort. Several of the top co-occurrence clusters appeared to be linked to parvovirus B19, influenza, CMV and Epstein-Barr virus, according to a later analysis. Because counts were too low, some 16 rarely observed V segments, including chromosome 9 orphons, were excluded from the earlier analysis of roughly 580 of the donors. Most CMV-associated TCR beta chains appeared to be HLA-restricted in a later analysis, and the HLA associations seemed to be driven largely by CMV exposure. In a later analysis, about 17,000 TCR beta sequences were associated with specific HLA alleles at a false discovery rate of 0.05. CMV serostatus was the only immune exposure information available for the cohort. A further reported finding was that TCR beta sequences accurately predicted the HLA-A and HLA-B alleles for most subjects in the first cohort. In a later genetic analysis, a missense DCLRE1C variant was associated with V-gene and J-gene trimming of TCR beta chains, and the association was replicated in an independent cohort. Roughly uniform sequencing depth across donors was assumed in presence/absence analyses, although this assumption may not hold. Because HLA typing was unavailable for some donors at each locus, only the typed subset was used in association tests. An earlier analysis of some 590 of the donors showed that most TCR beta V segments appeared in productive rearrangements either about 87% or about 30% of the time, which broadly matched IMGT annotations. Assigning TCR associations to individual alleles was difficult when HLA alleles, especially DR and DQ, strongly co-occurred. A group of highly shared sequence variants was considered likely to be a technical artifact of the sequencing pipeline. The authors suggested that the approach could potentially be extended to other disease states and immunological phenotypes. A later analysis found that HLA-associated TCR beta chains were more clonally expanded and had lower generation probabilities than equally common non-associated chains. In the study, about 150 TCR beta chains were listed as associated with cytomegalovirus. Three of the identified cytomegalovirus-associated TCR beta chains were confirmed in vitro to be specific for cytomegalovirus antigens. Some IMGT-functional V segments, including TRBV6-2 and TRBV6-3, could not be distinguished by the 87-base-pair reads and were therefore excluded. Most TCR sequences were observed very rarely across donors, whereas some public TCRs were present in many individuals.

Receptor amplification or capture employed the immunoSEQ multiplex PCR assay. A mixture of 60 forward primers for TCR Vbeta segments and 13 reverse primers for TCR Jbeta segments was used in the multiplex PCR. The CDR3 region of rearranged TCR beta genes was amplified from genomic DNA with a multiplex PCR assay. On the Illumina HiSeq System, the amplified TCR beta libraries were sequenced as 87-base-pair reads. For the original study's pipeline: Across the 670 or so repertoires, a later analysis counted approximately 83 million unique TCR beta chains, around 11 million of which were shared by at least two donors. To remove PCR and sequencing errors, raw reads were error-corrected and collapsed into unique sequences using a nearest-neighbor algorithm that merged closely related sequences. To assign V, D and J gene segments, CDR3 sequences were aligned to IMGT reference sequences. For a sequence to be retained, a match of at least six nucleotides was required to both a V gene segment and a J gene segment. Rearrangements were classified as productive when the CDR3 lacked stop codons and remained in frame with V and J, and all other rearrangements were classified as non-productive. Following IMGT convention, CDR3 was defined as the stretch from the second conserved V-encoded cysteine to the conserved J-encoded phenylalanine. The earlier analysis of about 610 of the donors excluded any sequence lacking an unambiguous match to a single V gene segment. An earlier analysis of roughly 590 of the donors called V segments functional above 56.7% productive rearrangements and segregating when the between-donor standard deviation exceeded 5%. A statistical classification framework was developed to diagnose cytomegalovirus status using the catalog of TCR beta chain sequences. In a later analysis, TCR nucleotide sequences were compared against IMGT/GENE-DB human TR gene sequences so that V and J genes could be assigned. Using the TCRdist pipeline, a later analysis assigned CDR3 sequences along with most-parsimonious VDJ recombination scenarios. In a later analysis, each TCR beta chain was defined by its CDR3 amino acid sequence together with its V-gene family, and reads without a unique V-gene family were excluded. As a way to deal with suspected cross-contamination and a sequencing artifact, a later analysis dropped 450 to 600 nucleotide sequences that were highly shared and had low generation probability. For each public chain, a later analysis derived a clonal expansion index from normalized ranks of inferred template counts within each repertoire. A later analysis computed generation probabilities with a VDJ recombination model fitted to out-of-frame rearrangements, and checked the results against IGoR. Hypergeometric tests were used in a later analysis to score TCR-TCR, TCR-HLA and TCR-CMV co-occurrence, with a repertoire-size bias correction applied to the TCR pairs. In a later analysis, false discovery rates were estimated by permuting HLA or CMV assignments 20 times. In a later analysis, co-occurring TCRs were grouped using DBSCAN, and TCRdist sequence similarity was added for clustering within HLA-allele-positive subsets. Co-occurrence clustering excluded repertoires with fewer than 30,000 or more than 120,000 public chains, plus five with anomalous nucleotide sharing. TCRdb re-hosts the immuneACCESS table, in-frame sequences only. Its copies lack some clones; in the studies checked, an unresolved V gene accounts for under half of them, and the cause for the rest is not known. V, J and clone size reflect that table, while D and trimming were determined from the DNA. Per the sample table, the count is just over 150,000 clones. The ten largest account for 1% to 1.5% of the sample.

The cohort comprised 710 or so healthy bone marrow donors. Cohort members were all nominally healthy when sampled, although unrecorded immune exposures were likely present. The donor was CMV seronegative and was included in the group of around 320 seronegative cohort members. A peripheral blood sample was collected from each donor, and TCR beta sequencing was performed on peripheral blood mononuclear cells. Genomic DNA was extracted from the blood cell samples with the Qiagen DNeasy Blood Extraction Kit. As concerns this clone: This clone's antigen is unknown.

Via the germline V gene, CDR1 is SGHTA and CDR2 FQGNSA. Measured from the cysteine to the phenylalanine, the CDR3 is 15 residues long. CDR3 DNA only is kept here, 45 bases in frame from base 1. Clipping removes 5 bases from V and 0 bases from J, with 5 as the unmatched junction base count. The TCR originated in a woman aged 55-69 years in good health and CMV-seronegative. Recombination joined TRBV7-2 with TRBJ2-7; 9 nucleotides in the junction match TRBD2. The sample taken for sequencing was PBMCs. CDR3 sequence: CASSKVAGASYEQYF. In nucleotides, the sequence is TGTGCCAGCAGCAAAGTAGCGGGGGCCTCCTACGAGCAGTACTTC.